The rows below give T cell receptor beta chains drawn from one sample of a study of blood T cells in healthy people across ages. TCRdb reanalysed the 5' RACE reads using MiXCR and keeps one entry per CDR3 protein. The table includes about 1.8 million distinct CDR3 sequences, 40% to 55% detected once. The sample was blood. All receptors derive from a woman aged 40 to 50 in good health. Each CDR3 is given with its conserved first and last residue. The D gene is left open where the match is weak. Rows may omit the clone size; those that give it use once, few, many or a size class.

J gene,V gene,CDR3 length,clone size,D gene,CDR3 protein,CDR3 DNA
TRBJ2-7,TRBV20-1,15,-,TRBD2,CSASRTSGGFHEQYF,TGCAGTGCTAGTAGGACTAGCGGGGGGTTCCACGAGCAGTACTTC
TRBJ1-1,TRBV20-1,13,once,TRBD1,CSASTGEGPEAFF,TGCAGTGCCTCGACAGGGGAGGGACCTGAAGCTTTCTTT
TRBJ2-1,TRBV29-1,13,-,TRBD1,CSVESQGAREQFF,TGCAGCGTTGAGAGTCAGGGGGCGCGCGAGCAGTTCTTC
TRBJ1-5,TRBV27,16,-,-,CASRLTGRLNNQPRHF,TGTGCCAGCAGACTAACGGGACGATTAAACAATCAGCCCCGGCATTTT
TRBJ1-2,TRBV20-1,13,few,TRBD1,CSASPGGAYGYTF,TGCAGTGCTAGCCCAGGGGGTGCCTATGGCTACACCTTC
TRBJ1-4,TRBV27,14,-,TRBD1,CASSNPRGREKLFF,TGTGCCAGCAGTAACCCCAGGGGGCGTGAAAAACTGTTTTTT
TRBJ1-2,TRBV11-1,15,few,TRBD1,CASSHDRGRDYGYTF,TGTGCCAGCAGCCATGACAGGGGGCGCGACTATGGCTACACCTTC
TRBJ2-6,TRBV20-1,15,-,-,CSVTPGGAGANVLTF,TGCAGTGTCACTCCCGGGGGCGCCGGGGCCAACGTCCTGACTTTC
TRBJ2-7,TRBV18,15,-,TRBD1,CASSRGQDVTYEQYF,TGTGCCAGCTCCCGAGGACAGGATGTCACCTACGAGCAGTACTTC
TRBJ1-6,TRBV5-1,16,-,-,CASSLEPGDGNSPLHF,TGCGCCAGCAGCTTGGAGCCAGGTGATGGTAATTCACCCCTCCACTTT
TRBJ2-5,TRBV9,17,few,TRBD1,CASSVAPQGASQETQYF,TGTGCCAGCAGCGTAGCCCCACAGGGGGCCAGTCAAGAGACCCAGTACTTC
TRBJ2-5,TRBV12-3/TRBV12-4,16,many,TRBD2,CASSNSGTSGGGTQYF,TGTGCCAGCAGTAACTCCGGGACTAGCGGGGGTGGGACCCAGTACTTC
TRBJ1-2,TRBV10-3,14,-,TRBD1,CAISGMGQRGGYTF,TGTGCCATCAGTGGGATGGGACAGAGAGGTGGCTACACCTTC
TRBJ2-5,TRBV20-1,11,many,-,CSASRQETQYF,TGCAGTGCTAGCCGTCAAGAGACCCAGTACTTC
TRBJ2-3,TRBV7-8,13,-,-,CASSTDRSDTQYF,TGTGCCAGCAGCACAGACAGATCAGATACGCAGTATTTT
TRBJ1-2,TRBV9,15,-,-,CASSGEGRDNYGYTF,TGTGCCAGCAGCGGCGAGGGTCGCGATAACTATGGCTACACCTTC
TRBJ2-3,TRBV11-2,18,once,TRBD1,CASSLYPRQGALTDTQYF,TGTGCCAGCAGCCTCTACCCACGACAGGGGGCGCTAACAGATACGCAGTATTTT
TRBJ1-1,TRBV24-1,21,-,-,CATSEGDERRVGKLMNTEAFF,TGTGCCACCAGTGAGGGGGATGAGAGGCGGGTTGGTAAGCTAATGAACACTGAAGCTTTCTTT
TRBJ1-4,TRBV6-5,15,-,-,CASSYSWLGDEKLFF,TGTGCCAGCAGTTACTCGTGGTTGGGGGATGAAAAACTGTTTTTT
TRBJ2-1,TRBV28,14,few,-,CASATGNSYNEQFF,TGTGCCAGCGCAACAGGAAACTCCTACAATGAGCAGTTCTTC
TRBJ2-5,TRBV28,15,once,TRBD1,CASSPGTGSEETQYF,TGTGCCAGCAGCCCCGGGACAGGGTCGGAAGAGACCCAGTACTTC
TRBJ2-5,TRBV5-1,16,-,TRBD2,CASSFSSGANLETQYF,TGCGCCAGCAGCTTCTCTAGCGGGGCCAACCTAGAGACCCAGTACTTC
TRBJ2-4,TRBV6-1,16,few,TRBD1,CASSALGQGGKNIQYF,TGTGCCAGCAGTGCGCTGGGACAGGGAGGCAAAAACATTCAGTACTTC
TRBJ2-4,TRBV7-2,14,-,TRBD1,CASSSQTGQGEQYF,TGTGCCAGCAGCTCCCAGACAGGGCAGGGGGAGCAGTACTTC
TRBJ2-3,TRBV10-3,16,-,TRBD2,CATKDGGAVSTDTQYF,TGTGCCACCAAAGACGGGGGGGCGGTCTCCACAGATACGCAGTATTTT
TRBJ1-5,TRBV20-1,13,-,TRBD1,CSASEGAQQPQHF,TGCAGTGCTAGTGAGGGGGCTCAACAGCCCCAGCATTTT
TRBJ2-5,TRBV29-1,13,-,TRBD1,CSVHGQGGETQYF,TGCAGCGTTCACGGACAGGGGGGAGAGACCCAGTACTTC
TRBJ2-1,TRBV7-2,14,-,TRBD1,CASSTRTGPTEQFF,TGTGCCAGCAGCACCCGGACAGGGCCGACTGAGCAGTTCTTC
TRBJ2-1,TRBV6-5,16,-,TRBD2,CASSLPGLAGYNEQFF,TGTGCCAGCAGTCTTCCCGGACTAGCGGGCTACAATGAGCAGTTCTTC
TRBJ2-7,TRBV10-3,13,-,-,CAIQTPATYEQYF,TGTGCCATACAGACACCCGCTACTTACGAGCAGTACTTC
TRBJ1-5,TRBV28,15,-,-,CASRGLDNSNQPQHF,TGTGCCAGCAGGGGGTTAGACAATAGCAATCAGCCCCAGCATTTT
TRBJ1-2,TRBV4-1,15,few,-,CASSQVLEGNYGYTF,TGCGCCAGCAGCCAAGTACTGGAGGGAAACTATGGCTACACCTTC
TRBJ2-7,TRBV7-2,14,many,-,CASSLEVGAYEQYF,TGTGCCAGCAGCTTAGAGGTAGGCGCCTACGAGCAGTACTTC
TRBJ1-2,TRBV7-2,16,-,-,CASSPPTGRSNYGYTF,TGTGCCAGCAGCCCTCCGACAGGTAGATCTAACTATGGCTACACCTTC
TRBJ2-1,TRBV7-3,16,-,TRBD2,CASSPLAGGGNNEQFF,TGTGCCAGCAGCCCACTAGCGGGGGGCGGGAACAATGAGCAGTTCTTC
TRBJ2-7,TRBV28,17,few,TRBD1,CASSLSGTGWDLHEQYF,TGTGCCAGCAGTTTATCCGGGACAGGGTGGGATCTCCACGAGCAGTACTTC
TRBJ2-1,TRBV6-2/TRBV6-3,20,-,TRBD2,CASSYSPPGLAGGPYNEQFF,TGTGCCAGCAGTTACTCCCCTCCGGGACTAGCGGGGGGGCCCTACAATGAGCAGTTCTTC
TRBJ2-5,TRBV10-3,14,-,-,CAISEPDSGETQYF,TGTGCCATCAGTGAACCGGACAGCGGAGAGACCCAGTACTTC
TRBJ2-1,TRBV24-1,15,-,-,CATSDPPAGHNEQFF,TGTGCCACCAGTGATCCTCCGGCGGGCCACAATGAGCAGTTCTTC
TRBJ2-3,TRBV27,15,-,-,CASSPNRGGGDTQYF,TGTGCCAGCAGTCCTAACAGGGGTGGAGGGGATACGCAGTATTTT
TRBJ2-1,TRBV27,17,few,-,CASSEFIGDTGYNEQFF,TGTGCCAGCAGCGAATTTATAGGGGACACTGGCTACAATGAGCAGTTCTTC
TRBJ2-4,TRBV11-3,15,few,-,CASSKTGRDEHIQYF,TGTGCCAGCAGCAAGACGGGACGGGACGAACACATTCAGTACTTC
TRBJ2-3,TRBV7-2,14,few,-,CASSLPARPDTQYF,TGTGCCAGCAGCTTACCTGCCAGGCCGGATACGCAGTATTTT
TRBJ2-1,TRBV28,15,-,TRBD2,CASSPSGTTSHEQFF,TGTGCCAGCAGTCCGTCCGGGACTACCTCCCATGAGCAGTTCTTC
TRBJ2-1,TRBV6-2/TRBV6-3,15,few,-,CASAQSPTTNNEQFF,TGTGCCAGCGCCCAGAGTCCGACAACCAACAATGAGCAGTTCTTC
TRBJ1-5,TRBV6-2/TRBV6-3,17,-,-,CASSYSAGPPNRQPQHF,TGTGCCAGCAGTTACTCGGCGGGTCCCCCGAACCGGCAGCCCCAGCATTTT